The clone carrying this T cell receptor (beta chain) was observed a handful of times. The antigen is unknown. Library preparation tagged each individual cDNA molecule with a unique molecular identifier. In the original analysis: Counting gave a median of around 89,000 TCRs per sample, with values ranging from about 23,224 to 690,600. TCRdb re-analysed the reads in MiXCR, keeping a single row per CDR3 protein. TCRdb assigned the V and J calls; the authors' analysis was not used. The table has roughly 120,000 distinct CDR3 sequences, around 9% seen once; the top ten hold roughly 1.3%. It was from unfractionated whole blood that total RNA was extracted. The sample originates from a study of human T cells and chemical hapten exposure. This CDR3 has 14 amino acids. The V end was cut by 5 bases, the J end by 2 bases, with 12 bases between. Germline-derived CDR1 and CDR2 are MNHEY and SMNVEV (reference sequence).

General study findings and limits: TCRs above 1 in 1000 frequency did not change with DPC sensitization.

This TCR was sampled from a human donor in good health. Some clones in this sample may be carry-over from other donors' samples. What was sequenced was whole blood. This chain joins TRBV27 and TRBJ2-5; D is possibly TRBD2 (6 bases). The CDR3 region has the DNA TGTGCCAGCAGTCCGCTAGCGCGGCAAGAGACCCAGTACTTC. Translated: CASSPLARQETQYF.